Below, one T cell receptor (beta chain) is given with its context. Its antigen is as yet unknown. CD8 cells classed as naive were CD45RO-negative and positively selected for CCR7, excluding terminally differentiated effector memory CD45RA+ cells. Those who donated, Caucasian adults without exception, all lived in Nashville, Tennessee. TCRdb keeps only in-frame clones here, not all; method: immunoSEQ multiplex PCR. This sample has millions of clones; roughly 95% occur once, and the top ten carry around 1.1%. The CDR3 covers 14 residues. Germline CDR1 reads SGHNT; CDR2 reads YYREEE (reference sequence). With V trimmed by 4 bases and J by 4 bases, 5 bases remained unmatched. The data stem from a study of shared clonotypes between healthy human individuals. Study-wide context: Per donor, three plates held CD4 naive cells, three held CD4 memory, two held CD8 naive and one held CD8 memory. Study-level findings and limits: Estimated richness was generally greater in naive than memory subsets. Across a few donors, naive CD4 shared roughly 5%, naive CD8 about 3.2%, memory CD4 roughly 2.3%, memory CD8 0.4% to 0.5%.

The chain links TRBV5-4 to TRBJ2-7; 10 bases map to TRBD1. Sequences were obtained from naive CD8+ T cells sorted from blood. The TCR was taken from a man younger than 30 in good health. CDR3 coding DNA: TGTGCCAGCAGCCAAGACAGGGGGCGATACGAGCAGTACTTC. As protein: CASSQDRGRYEQYF.